This TCR beta chain originates from a study of shared clonotypes between healthy human individuals (TCRdb year 2020). Turning to the overall study: A couple of women and a few men aged 18 to 49 years were included in the cohort. The study deeply sequenced blood TCR repertoires of five healthy adults to estimate repertoire size and the extent of clonotype sharing between individuals. Leukapheresis yielded between about 0.85 and 10 billion PBMCs per donor. Different laboratories and diverse techniques were used to prepare libraries and sequence TCR repertoires, to increase sequencing depth and limit assay-specific biases. For each donor, three plates each were used for CD4 naive and CD4 memory, two plates were used for CD8 naive, and one plate was used for CD8 memory.

Paper-wide results and their limitations: Because the study included only a small number of donors, the genetic and exposure-history diversity represented was limited. Only blood was sampled, and tissue TCR repertoires likely differ from those in blood. Naive subsets generally had larger estimated clonotype richness than memory subsets. When a handful of donors were compared, the shared fraction of clonotypes was around 5.1% for naive CD4, more than 3% for naive CD8, roughly 2.5% for memory CD4, and around 0.4% for memory CD8. Even with the large sequencing depth, rarefaction of the sorted-subset datasets indicated that sequencing was incomplete. Compared with non-shared clonotypes, clonotypes shared by all four sorted-subset donors had higher generation probabilities. Based on pairwise subsampling, the degree of clonotype sharing among donors was expected to be affected by sequencing depth.

Using the deep immunoSEQ assay, TCR CDR3 regions were amplified from genomic DNA by multiplex PCR. Extracted genomic DNA from each cell subset was distributed evenly across all wells of several immunoSEQ 96-well plates, and each plate was treated as a replicate. Each replicate PCR for sorted subsets received around 210 ng genomic DNA, equal to roughly 29,000 T cell genomes. Purified libraries were quantified with a Qubit 3.0 fluorometer, sized on a Bioanalyzer 2100, and re-quantified with the KAPA Library Quantification kit. Each immunoSEQ 96-well plate was sequenced on its own single-read 150-cycle Illumina NextSeq 550 flow cell. In the paper's pipeline: Because only junctional sequences without quality scores were contained in the immunoSEQ output, filtering matching that applied to full-length reads could not be performed. Sequences were annotated with PyIR, a Python wrapper for IgBLAST v1.9, and V/J genes and CDR3 were assigned using IMGT germline references. Reads with weak V/J assignments (E-value above 1e-6), missing CDR3, stop codons, out-of-frame junctions, or ambiguous translated residues were removed. V3J clonotypes were defined as sequences sharing the same inferred V gene, J gene, and CDR3 amino acid sequence. The percentage overlap between two repertoires was calculated by dividing the number of shared unique clonotypes by the size of the smaller repertoire. Three approaches were used to assess repertoire richness: RTK rarefaction, the Chao1 estimator, and Recon v2.1 estimates of unobserved clonotypes. Generation probabilities were computed with OLGA for all TCRbeta clonotypes obtained by the gDNA method from a handful of donors. Here the immuneACCESS table is served through TCRdb, limited to in-frame sequences with V and J called. Missing clones are a known gap in these copies; in checked studies unresolved V genes cover under half, and the rest lacks a known reason. The DNA was the basis for D and trimming; V, J and clone size are from that table. Across this sample there are more than 850,000 clones, with 75% to 85% seen only once. The ten biggest clones cover about 0.52% of the sample.

Healthy HIV-negative adults with no recently reported acute infections or vaccinations were included as donors. All donors were Caucasian adults living in Nashville, Tennessee, USA. CD4+ T cells were enriched by magnetic negative selection, after which naive cells were positively selected on CD45RA and the negative fraction was taken as the memory subset. After blood collection by leukapheresis, PBMCs were isolated using Ficoll-Histopaque density gradient centrifugation and then cryopreserved in the vapor phase of liquid nitrogen. Purity and quantity of every magnetically sorted T cell population were checked by analytical flow cytometry. Each sorted fraction had its genomic DNA isolated and then quantified by UV absorbance on a Nanodrop 2000c. As encoded in the germline V gene (reference sequence), CDR1 is WNHNN while CDR2 is SYGVQD. The CDR3 numbers 15 residues from cysteine through phenylalanine. The DNA shown is the 45-base CDR3, in frame from base 1. V and J are truncated by 3 bases and 3 bases respectively, leaving an intervening sequence of 15 bases.

On this clone: The clone's antigen remains unknown. Base qualities were left out, and no much larger clone turns up one base away.

The sequenced sample consisted of memory CD4+ T cells from PBMCs. What the cell subset or site label conveys for this sample: CD45RA-negative fraction. This chain joins TRBV10-1 to TRBJ2-7, with TRBD2 as a weak D call on 5 bases. The TCR originated in a man between 18 and 35 years old in good health. Some clones in this sample may be carry-over from other donors' samples. The DNA sequence reads TGCGCCAGCAGTGATGGGGAGACCGGAGACTACGAGCAGTACTTC. It is translated as CASSDGETGDYEQYF.